One and the same sample provided the 18 T cell receptor beta chains below, sequenced in a study of graft-versus-host responses after intestinal transplantation. Their antigen targets remain unknown. Generated by immunoSEQ multiplex PCR, the TCRdb table keeps only in-frame clones and is missing some. The data contain around 90,000 clones, about 95% of them singletons. Sequencing was performed on unstimulated CD4+ T cells sorted from spleen or lymph node cells, taken before transplant. These receptors came from a human donor who was the organ donor for an intestinal transplant.

This sequence joins TRBV6-5 and TRBJ2-1; tentatively, D is TRBD1 (6 bases). With 4 bases removed from V and 3 bases from J, the gap between germline ends came to 13 bases. CDR3 length: 15 amino acids. Germline CDR1 is MNHEY and CDR2 is SVGAGI. CDR3 bases: TGTGCCAGCAGTTCCCCGACAGGAATCTACAATGAGCAGTTCTTC. Translated, it gives CASSSPTGIYNEQFF.

V usage is TRBV27 and J usage is TRBJ1-1; D is undetermined. There are 14 residues in the CDR3. CDR1 and CDR2 from the germline V gene are MNHEY and SMNVEV (reference sequence). The germline V and J ends were trimmed by 5 bases and 1 base, with 11 bases remaining between them. CDR3 in DNA: TGTGCCAGCAGTAAACACGCAGGGAACACTGAAGCTTTCTTT. Translated, it gives CASSKHAGNTEAFF.

The rearrangement links TRBV7-9 to TRBJ2-7; TRBD1 aligns across 8 bases. Germline assignment: CDR1 SEHNR and CDR2 FQNEAQ (reference sequence). Germline trimming cut 5 bases from V and 1 base from J; bases unmatched to any gene: 19. The CDR3 runs to 19 residues. The CDR3 sequence: CASSKIPKTGTGHSYEQYF. The CDR3 region has the DNA TGTGCCAGCAGCAAAATCCCAAAAACCGGGACAGGCCATTCCTACGAGCAGTACTTC.

J is TRBJ2-5 and V is TRBV5-3, with D possibly matching TRBD2 (5 bases). TRBV5-3 is filed as an ORF, its function uncertain. The CDR3 loop spans 13 amino acids. The V end was cut by 7 bases, the J end by 5 bases, with 15 bases between. The CDR3 DNA follows: TGTGCCAGACCCTGGACTCGACGGGAGACCCAGTACTTC. The encoded protein is CARPWTRRETQYF.

The CDR3 DNA is TGTGCCAGCAGTTTTATTGGCGGGGCCTACGAGCAGTACTTC. Translation gives CASSFIGGAYEQYF. This chain joins TRBV27 and TRBJ2-5; the D gene is possibly TRBD2 (6 bases). With the DNA end fitting TRBJ2-7 better, the J assignment may be wrong. The CDR3 totals 14 residues. The germline V gene encodes CDR1 MNHEY and CDR2 SMNVEV (reference sequence).

The chain links TRBV14 to TRBJ2-7, with D perhaps TRBD1 or TRBD2 (5 bases each). The V end lost 3 bases, the J end lost 0 bases, and 15 bases lay between the germline ends. Germline-derived CDR1 and CDR2 are SGHDN and FVKESK. There are 16 residues in the CDR3. CDR3 protein: CASSHGPSGSSYEQYF. CDR3 sequence (DNA): TGTGCCAGCAGCCATGGACCCTCAGGGAGCTCCTACGAGCAGTACTTC.

The genes are TRBV15 and TRBJ1-1, with a weak D call TRBD1 (5 bases). Trimming removed 2 bases from V and 3 bases from J, with 10 bases in between. Germline values: CDR1 LNHNV, CDR2 YYDKDF (reference sequence). CDR3 size: 14 residues. The CDR3 loop is CATSRRGGDTEAFF. The CDR3 nucleotides are TGTGCCACCAGCAGACGCGGGGGGGACACTGAAGCTTTCTTT. The variable domain in full, with the rest retrieved from reference TRBV15 and TRBJ1-1, is DAMVIQNPRYQVTQFGKPVTLSCSQTLNHNVMYWYQQKSSQAPKLLFHYYDKDFNNEADTPDNFQSRRPNTSFCFLDIRSPGLGDTAMYLCATSRRGGDTEAFFGQGTRLTVV.

In this sample, this clone turned up once. The chain recombines TRBV30 with TRBJ1-4, with TRBD1 matching 8 bases. With 2 bases clipped from V and 7 bases from J, the junction kept 6 bases outside the gene matches. Germline CDR1 reads GTSNPN; CDR2 reads SVGIG (reference sequence). The CDR3 totals 14 residues. This CDR3 reads CAWSPTGAGEKLFF. The CDR3 DNA is TGTGCCTGGAGTCCGACAGGGGCCGGTGAAAAACTGTTTTTT.

J is TRBJ2-5 and V is TRBV5-5; 10 bases map to TRBD1. This CDR3 is built from 14 residues. Germline V lookup: CDR1 SGHKS, CDR2 YYEKEE (reference sequence). Unmatched junction bases numbered 4, after V lost 4 bases and J lost 4 bases. CDR3 in DNA: TGTGCCAGCAGCATCGGGACAGGGGTAGAGACCCAGTACTTC. The encoded protein is CASSIGTGVETQYF.

The chain is built from TRBV18 and TRBJ2-7, with 7 bases lining up with TRBD2. V was clipped by 6 bases and J by 6 bases; unmatched bases: 11. From germline, CDR1 is KGHSH and CDR2 LQKENI. The CDR3 has 14 amino acids. In nucleotides, the CDR3 is TGTGCCAGCTCGCCGGGACGGGAGGTCGGCGAGCAGTACTTC. Protein product: CASSPGREVGEQYF.

This clone appeared a single time. The genes are TRBV5-6 and TRBJ2-1; 7 nucleotides agree with TRBD1. Germline V gene data show CDR1 as SGHDT and CDR2 as YYEEEE. Germline trimming cut 4 bases from V and 11 bases from J; bases unmatched to any gene: 12. The CDR3 totals 14 residues. DNA of the CDR3: TGTGCCAGCAGCGTCCGGGACAGAGCATCCAAGCAGTTCTTC. Translating it yields CASSVRDRASKQFF.

The CDR3 reads CATGTGGRQPQHF. The CDR3 bases are TGTGCCACCGGGACAGGGGGCCGACAGCCCCAGCATTTT. The rearrangement links TRBV6-1 to TRBJ1-5; the match to TRBD1 covers 12 bases. The CDR3 consists of 13 residues. V dropped 10 bases and J dropped 7; count of bases not matched to a gene: 5. The germline V gene encodes CDR1 MNHNS and CDR2 SASEGT.

The chain is built from TRBV5-4 and TRBJ1-2, with D perhaps TRBD1 (5 bases). Trimming stripped 0 bases from V and 0 bases from J, with 12 bases between. Germline CDR1 SGHNT, CDR2 YYREEE (reference sequence). CDR3 size: 16 residues. CDR3 amino acids: CASSLAGGSTNYGYTF. The CDR3 region has the DNA TGTGCCAGCAGCTTGGCCGGGGGGTCTACTAACTATGGCTACACCTTC.

The gene calls are TRBV6-5 and TRBJ1-4, with 7 bases identical to TRBD1. CDR1 is MNHEY, CDR2 SVGAGI, per germline. The V segment lost 4 bases and the J segment 3 bases; nucleotides outside the gene matches: 8. This CDR3 is built from 16 residues. The CDR3 spells CASSSSKGAANEKLFF. Written as DNA, the CDR3 is TGTGCCAGCAGTTCCTCGAAGGGGGCAGCTAATGAAAAACTGTTTTTT.

This CDR3 reads CASRDREVYNQPQHF. The CDR3 nucleotides read TGTGCCAGTAGGGACAGGGAGGTGTACAATCAGCCCCAGCATTTT. The chain employs TRBV19 and TRBJ1-5, with 8 nucleotides matching TRBD1. The CDR3 has 15 amino acids. Germline CDR1 and CDR2: LNHDA and SQIVND (reference sequence). V trimming: 6 bases; J trimming: 3 bases; junction bases outside the gene matches: 7.

This sequence joins TRBV6-1 and TRBJ2-7, with no clear D. The CDR3 spans 13 residues. The V end was cut by 2 bases, the J end by 9 bases, with 14 bases between. Germline V gene sequence: CDR1 MNHNS, CDR2 SASEGT. CDR3 protein: CASSELGPVRQYF. Here the CDR3 DNA reads TGTGCCAGCAGTGAACTCGGCCCCGTGCGGCAGTACTTC.

The genes are TRBV11-1 and TRBJ2-4; TRBD2 matches at 12 bases. With V trimmed by 5 bases and J by 6 bases, 14 bases remained unmatched. This CDR3 spans 18 amino acids. Looked up from germline, CDR1 is SGHAT and CDR2 is FQDESV (reference sequence). DNA for the CDR3: TGTGCCAGCAGCCTACGCCCAACTAGCGGGGGGTCCGGAAACATTCAGTACTTC. Translated, it gives CASSLRPTSGGSGNIQYF.

This chain connects TRBV28 to TRBJ2-3; D is uncertain. The length of the CDR3 is 12 residues. Trimming took off 10 bases at V and 3 bases at J, with 11 bases between the two ends. CDR1 is MDHEN, CDR2 SYDVKM, per germline. This chain's CDR3 is CAIGTGTDTQYF. CDR3 DNA: TGTGCCATCGGAACCGGGACAGATACGCAGTATTTT.